This T cell receptor (beta chain) was identified in a study of T cell changes during pregnancy in multiple sclerosis. Assay used: immunoSEQ multiplex PCR; TCRdb lists only in-frame clones, some missing. The sample holds some 100,000 clones, almost 95% seen once. This sequence originates from a female donor with multiple sclerosis, enrolled in a pregnancy study. The sequences come from peripheral blood, collected before pregnancy.

The DNA of the CDR3 is TGTGCCAGCAGCTTGGACAGGGCGTCCCGCGAGGCTTTCTTT. The encoded protein is CASSLDRASREAFF. J is TRBJ1-1 and V is TRBV7-2; 8 positions agree with TRBD1. J was trimmed by 11 bases and V by 3 bases; bases with no gene match: 11. The CDR3 is 14 amino acids. CDR1 SGHTA and CDR2 FQGNSA come from the germline V gene.